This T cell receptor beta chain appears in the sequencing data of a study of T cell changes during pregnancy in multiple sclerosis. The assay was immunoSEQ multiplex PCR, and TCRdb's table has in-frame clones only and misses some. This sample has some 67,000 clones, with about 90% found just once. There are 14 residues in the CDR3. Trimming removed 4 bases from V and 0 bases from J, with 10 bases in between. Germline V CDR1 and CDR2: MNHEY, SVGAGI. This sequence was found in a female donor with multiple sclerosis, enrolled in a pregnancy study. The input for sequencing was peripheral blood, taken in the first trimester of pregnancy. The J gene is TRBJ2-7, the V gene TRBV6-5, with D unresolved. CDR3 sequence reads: CASSSQVLSYEQYF. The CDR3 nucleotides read TGTGCCAGCAGTTCGCAGGTTCTCTCCTACGAGCAGTACTTC.